This T cell receptor (beta chain) was retrieved from a study of blood T cell repertoires in COVID-19. At the level of the study: Whether acute or convalescent, the COVID-19 samples came from the United States, Italy and Spain. In each case, the material was cDNA or gDNA derived from T cells, B-cell-depleted T cells, or PBMCs.

Germline CDR1 is LGHNT and CDR2 is FRNRAP. CDR3 size: 13 residues. Trimming stripped 2 bases from V and 4 bases from J, with 6 bases between. In the source study's methods: Scientists estimated how many nucleated cells there were by amplifying reference gene primers. The protocol was immunoSEQ multiplex PCR, while the TCRdb copy is restricted to in-frame clones and leaves out a portion. Clone size and the V and J calls come from that table; the DNA yielded D and trimming. The sample has approximately 89,000 clones, approximately 80% seen once. The chain carries TRBV12-5 and TRBJ1-5; D gene ambiguous. Source material: peripheral blood. The sequence came from a human donor in a cohort sampled during active COVID-19. The CDR3 protein is CASGLLTNQPQHF. In DNA, the CDR3 is TGTGCTAGTGGTTTGTTGACAAATCAGCCCCAGCATTTT.